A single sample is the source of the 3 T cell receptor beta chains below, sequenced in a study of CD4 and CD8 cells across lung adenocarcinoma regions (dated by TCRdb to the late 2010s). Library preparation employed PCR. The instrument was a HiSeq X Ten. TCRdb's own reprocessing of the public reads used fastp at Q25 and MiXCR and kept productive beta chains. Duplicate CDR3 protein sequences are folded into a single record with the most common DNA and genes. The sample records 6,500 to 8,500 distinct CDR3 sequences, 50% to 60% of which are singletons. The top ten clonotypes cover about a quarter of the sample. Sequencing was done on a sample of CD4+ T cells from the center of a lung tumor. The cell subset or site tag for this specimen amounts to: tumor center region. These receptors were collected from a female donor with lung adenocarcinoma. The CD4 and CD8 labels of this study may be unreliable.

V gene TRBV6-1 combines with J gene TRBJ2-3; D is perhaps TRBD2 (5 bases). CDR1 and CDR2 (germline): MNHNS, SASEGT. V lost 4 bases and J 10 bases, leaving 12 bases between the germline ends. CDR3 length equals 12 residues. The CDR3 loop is CASSVSTGAQYF. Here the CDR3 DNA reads TGTGCCAGCAGTGTGAGCACCGGGGCGCAGTATTTT.

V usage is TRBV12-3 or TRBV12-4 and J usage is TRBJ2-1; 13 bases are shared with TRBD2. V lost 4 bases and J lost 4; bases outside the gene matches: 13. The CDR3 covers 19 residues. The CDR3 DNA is TGTGCCAGCAGTTACCGGCCGTCCCGACTAGCGGGGGGATACAATGAGCAGTTCTTC. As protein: CASSYRPSRLAGGYNEQFF.

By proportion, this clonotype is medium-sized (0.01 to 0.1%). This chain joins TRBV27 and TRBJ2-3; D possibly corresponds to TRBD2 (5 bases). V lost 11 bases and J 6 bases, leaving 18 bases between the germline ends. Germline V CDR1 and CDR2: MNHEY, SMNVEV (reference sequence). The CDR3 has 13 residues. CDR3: CASRRLPSDTQYF. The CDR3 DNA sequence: TGTGCCTCCAGGAGGCTCCCTTCCGATACGCAGTATTTT.